Detailed here is one T cell receptor (beta chain). The antigen remains unidentified. TCRdb re-derived calls from the reads in MiXCR, one entry per CDR3 protein. The repertoire consists of about 830,000 distinct CDR3 sequences, with approximately 29% occurring once and the leading ten covering under 15%. The sample originates from a study of T cell repertoires in cytomegalovirus infection. V lost 2 bases and J lost 4; bases outside the gene matches: 7. CDR3 length: 16 amino acids. Germline assignment: CDR1 MNHEY and CDR2 SMNVEV (reference sequence). The receptor was isolated from a human donor in good health (CMV status not recorded). Some clones in this sample may be carry-over from other donors' samples. This chain joins TRBV27 and TRBJ2-1, with 8 bases fitting TRBD2. The source was cultured CD8+ T cells from PBMCs, collected from culture after CMV antigen stimulation. The CDR3 DNA reads TGTGCCAGCAGTTTAGCGGGGGGCCTTCCATACAATGAGCAGTTCTTC. Its translation: CASSLAGGLPYNEQFF.